A selection of T cell receptor beta chains follows, all from one sample in a study of T-cell memory formation after mild COVID-19. TCRdb ran MiXCR on the 5' RACE reads and lists one entry per CDR3 protein. The table lists 300,000 to 350,000 distinct CDR3 sequences, approximately 20% of them singletons. The sequenced sample consisted of PBMCs or a T cell subset sorted from them (not recorded which). These receptors were taken from a man in his late teens or twenties who had mild COVID-19 (a few samples of this study predate the infection). Cell type and time point are not known. Each CDR3 is given with its conserved first and last residue. Each record gives: CDR3 DNA, CDR3 protein, V gene, J gene, clone size, D gene. A D gene is named only where the DNA matches it firmly. Clone size, where shown, is once, few, many, or a class for clones that have expanded.

CDR3nt: TGCGCCAGCAGCTTGGGCCCAGCGGGGGTGCAAGAGACCCAGTACTTC
CDR3aa: CASSLGPAGVQETQYF
v_gene: TRBV5-1
j_gene: TRBJ2-5
abundance: -
d_gene: TRBD2

CDR3nt: TGTGCCAGCAGTTTTGGGGAGGAGTATTCTGAAGCTTTCTTT
CDR3aa: CASSFGEEYSEAFF
v_gene: TRBV12-3/TRBV12-4
j_gene: TRBJ1-1
abundance: -
d_gene: -

CDR3nt: TGTGCCAGCAGCCGAGGGACAGGGTTTACCGGGGAGCTGTTTTTT
CDR3aa: CASSRGTGFTGELFF
v_gene: TRBV3-1
j_gene: TRBJ2-2
abundance: -
d_gene: TRBD1

CDR3nt: TGTGCCAGCAGTGAAGCTCGAAACGGGGACACTGAAGCTTTCTTT
CDR3aa: CASSEARNGDTEAFF
v_gene: TRBV25-1
j_gene: TRBJ1-1
abundance: few
d_gene: -

CDR3nt: TGCAGCGTTGTTGGCCAACTGGACCAAGAGACCCAGTACTTC
CDR3aa: CSVVGQLDQETQYF
v_gene: TRBV29-1
j_gene: TRBJ2-5
abundance: few
d_gene: -

CDR3nt: TGTGCCAGCAGCGTAGATCCCGGGGGTAATGAGCAGTTCTTC
CDR3aa: CASSVDPGGNEQFF
v_gene: TRBV9
j_gene: TRBJ2-1
abundance: few
d_gene: -

CDR3nt: TGTGCCATCAGTCCCGCAGCTTCTAATGAAAAACTGTTTTTT
CDR3aa: CAISPAASNEKLFF
v_gene: TRBV10-3
j_gene: TRBJ1-4
abundance: -
d_gene: -

CDR3nt: TGTGCCAGCAGTTTACCGGTCGATGCGGGGCCAGATACGCAGTATTTT
CDR3aa: CASSLPVDAGPDTQYF
v_gene: TRBV27
j_gene: TRBJ2-3
abundance: few
d_gene: -

CDR3nt: TGCGCCAGCAGCTTGGAGTTTACGGGTCCCCCGATTGGCTACACCTTC
CDR3aa: CASSLEFTGPPIGYTF
v_gene: TRBV5-1
j_gene: TRBJ1-2
abundance: few
d_gene: -

CDR3nt: TGTGCCAGCAGCCATGGACTGCTAGCCAAAAACATTCAGTACTTC
CDR3aa: CASSHGLLAKNIQYF
v_gene: TRBV3-1
j_gene: TRBJ2-4
abundance: -
d_gene: -

CDR3nt: TGCGCCAGCAGCGCGCCGGGTGCAGATACGCAGTATTTT
CDR3aa: CASSAPGADTQYF
v_gene: TRBV5-1
j_gene: TRBJ2-3
abundance: many
d_gene: -

CDR3nt: TGCGCCAGCAGCCTAGGACAGGGGGCTGTCTACGAGCAGTACTTC
CDR3aa: CASSLGQGAVYEQYF
v_gene: TRBV5-1
j_gene: TRBJ2-7
abundance: -
d_gene: TRBD1

CDR3nt: TGTGCCAGCAGTGAATTAACGGAAGAGACCCAGTACTTC
CDR3aa: CASSELTEETQYF
v_gene: TRBV25-1
j_gene: TRBJ2-5
abundance: few
d_gene: -

CDR3nt: TGTGCCAGCAGCCCCAGGACTAGCGGGGACCAAGAGACCCAGTACTTC
CDR3aa: CASSPRTSGDQETQYF
v_gene: TRBV4-2
j_gene: TRBJ2-5
abundance: -
d_gene: TRBD2

CDR3nt: TGTGCCAGCAATCCCGGGGGAGGGTTTCCCACTGAAGCTTTCTTT
CDR3aa: CASNPGGGFPTEAFF
v_gene: TRBV28
j_gene: TRBJ1-1
abundance: few
d_gene: -

CDR3nt: TGTGCCAGCAGTGACCACGGTCTGGGGGCGCCTGGCTACACCTTC
CDR3aa: CASSDHGLGAPGYTF
v_gene: TRBV6-1
j_gene: TRBJ1-2
abundance: few
d_gene: -

CDR3nt: TGCGCCAGCAGCTCCAGGAAGGGGGCAGGCTACACCTTC
CDR3aa: CASSSRKGAGYTF
v_gene: TRBV5-1
j_gene: TRBJ1-2
abundance: -
d_gene: TRBD1

CDR3nt: TGCAGTGCTAGAAGGCCCTCCGGTCAGCCCCAGCATTTT
CDR3aa: CSARRPSGQPQHF
v_gene: TRBV20-1
j_gene: TRBJ1-5
abundance: -
d_gene: -

CDR3nt: TGTGCCAGCAGCTTAGAGGCGGCGGGGTCCGAGCAGTACTTC
CDR3aa: CASSLEAAGSEQYF
v_gene: TRBV7-2
j_gene: TRBJ2-7
abundance: -
d_gene: -

CDR3nt: TGTGCCAGCAGTTTTAATCGAAACACCATATATTTT
CDR3aa: CASSFNRNTIYF
v_gene: TRBV12-3/TRBV12-4
j_gene: TRBJ1-3
abundance: -
d_gene: -

CDR3nt: TGCAGTGCAAAACGGGGAAAGAGCTCCTACGAGCAGTACTTC
CDR3aa: CSAKRGKSSYEQYF
v_gene: TRBV20-1
j_gene: TRBJ2-7
abundance: -
d_gene: -

CDR3nt: TGTGCCAGCAGCTTACCGGCTCGCTCTGGAAACACCATATATTTT
CDR3aa: CASSLPARSGNTIYF
v_gene: TRBV7-9
j_gene: TRBJ1-3
abundance: -
d_gene: -

CDR3nt: TGTGCCAGCAGCCACGGAGGAGGTTACGAAGCTTTCTTT
CDR3aa: CASSHGGGYEAFF
v_gene: TRBV6-5
j_gene: TRBJ1-1
abundance: -
d_gene: -

CDR3nt: TGTGCCAGCAGTGTTGGGCAGACCGATGAAGCTTTCTTT
CDR3aa: CASSVGQTDEAFF
v_gene: TRBV6-1
j_gene: TRBJ1-1
abundance: few
d_gene: -

CDR3nt: TGCGCCAGCAGCCAAGATCCCAGCCAGGGATTCACTGAAGCTTTCTTT
CDR3aa: CASSQDPSQGFTEAFF
v_gene: TRBV4-3
j_gene: TRBJ1-1
abundance: -
d_gene: -

CDR3nt: TGTGCCAGCAGCACCGTGCTGGGACAGGCTAACACTGAAGCTTTCTTT
CDR3aa: CASSTVLGQANTEAFF
v_gene: TRBV7-2
j_gene: TRBJ1-1
abundance: once
d_gene: TRBD1

CDR3nt: TGTGCCAGCACCCGAGGGAGACAAGAGACCCAGTACTTC
CDR3aa: CASTRGRQETQYF
v_gene: TRBV7-9
j_gene: TRBJ2-5
abundance: -
d_gene: -

CDR3nt: TGTGCCAGCAGCCCTCAGTCCGGACAGGGCTGGACCGGGGAGCTGTTTTTT
CDR3aa: CASSPQSGQGWTGELFF
v_gene: TRBV9
j_gene: TRBJ2-2
abundance: -
d_gene: TRBD1

CDR3nt: TGTGCCAGCAGCGACGGGACTTCTCCCCTTTACGAGCAGTACTTC
CDR3aa: CASSDGTSPLYEQYF
v_gene: TRBV9
j_gene: TRBJ2-7
abundance: few
d_gene: -

CDR3nt: TGTGCCAGCAGCTTTAGCCTAGCAGCCCTTGAGCAGTTCTTC
CDR3aa: CASSFSLAALEQFF
v_gene: TRBV7-2
j_gene: TRBJ2-1
abundance: -
d_gene: -

CDR3nt: TGCGCCAGCAGCATGTCCGGGACGGATGAAAAACTGTTTTTT
CDR3aa: CASSMSGTDEKLFF
v_gene: TRBV5-1
j_gene: TRBJ1-4
abundance: many
d_gene: -

CDR3nt: TGCGCCAGCAGCCAAGACCGGGCTAGCGGGGGGCGGACCGAGCAGTACTTC
CDR3aa: CASSQDRASGGRTEQYF
v_gene: TRBV4-3
j_gene: TRBJ2-7
abundance: few
d_gene: TRBD2

CDR3nt: TGTGCCAGCAGTTACTCTGACGGAGCCTACGAGCAGTACTTC
CDR3aa: CASSYSDGAYEQYF
v_gene: TRBV6-6
j_gene: TRBJ2-7
abundance: few
d_gene: -

CDR3nt: TGTGCCAGCAGCTCCCGAGACAGGGGCCTAGCTAACTATGGCTACACCTTC
CDR3aa: CASSSRDRGLANYGYTF
v_gene: TRBV13
j_gene: TRBJ1-2
abundance: -
d_gene: TRBD1

CDR3nt: TGTGCCAGCTCACCCCAAGGGTCGGGGGGTTCGTACGAGCAGTACTTC
CDR3aa: CASSPQGSGGSYEQYF
v_gene: TRBV18
j_gene: TRBJ2-7
abundance: -
d_gene: TRBD2

CDR3nt: TGCAGCGTTGTCGGGGGGATCACAGATACGCAGTATTTT
CDR3aa: CSVVGGITDTQYF
v_gene: TRBV29-1
j_gene: TRBJ2-3
abundance: -
d_gene: TRBD2

CDR3nt: TGTGCCAGCAGCTTATCCCTGGGTCGGGAGACCCAGTACTTC
CDR3aa: CASSLSLGRETQYF
v_gene: TRBV7-2
j_gene: TRBJ2-5
abundance: -
d_gene: -

CDR3nt: TGTGCCAGCAGCAACCGGGGTGGACAGAACTATGGCTACACCTTC
CDR3aa: CASSNRGGQNYGYTF
v_gene: TRBV7-8
j_gene: TRBJ1-2
abundance: -
d_gene: -

CDR3nt: TGTGCCGGACTAGGAGACGACTATGGCTACACCTTC
CDR3aa: CAGLGDDYGYTF
v_gene: TRBV6-6
j_gene: TRBJ1-2
abundance: many
d_gene: -

CDR3nt: TGTGCCAGCAGCAACGGACAGGGCTATGGCTACACCTTC
CDR3aa: CASSNGQGYGYTF
v_gene: TRBV7-2
j_gene: TRBJ1-2
abundance: -
d_gene: TRBD1

CDR3nt: TGTGCCTGTGACTGGCAAGAGACCCAGTACTTC
CDR3aa: CACDWQETQYF
v_gene: TRBV30
j_gene: TRBJ2-5
abundance: few
d_gene: -

CDR3nt: TGCAGTAGTCGGGAGCGAAATTCACCCCTCCACTTT
CDR3aa: CSSRERNSPLHF
v_gene: TRBV20-1
j_gene: TRBJ1-6
abundance: few
d_gene: -

CDR3nt: TGTGCCAGCAGCCGTCGGCGACTAGCGGGGGTTACGCAGTATTTT
CDR3aa: CASSRRRLAGVTQYF
v_gene: TRBV5-6
j_gene: TRBJ2-3
abundance: few
d_gene: TRBD2

CDR3nt: TGCAGTGCTAGATCCCTCGGGGGTGCAGATACGCAGTATTTT
CDR3aa: CSARSLGGADTQYF
v_gene: TRBV20-1
j_gene: TRBJ2-3
abundance: -
d_gene: -

CDR3nt: TGTGCCAGCAGCCAGGCGGGACTAGCGGGGGGTTTTGAGCAGTTCTTC
CDR3aa: CASSQAGLAGGFEQFF
v_gene: TRBV3-1
j_gene: TRBJ2-1
abundance: -
d_gene: TRBD2

CDR3nt: TGTGCCAGCAGCTCCGGACCCTATGGCTACACCTTC
CDR3aa: CASSSGPYGYTF
v_gene: TRBV12-3/TRBV12-4
j_gene: TRBJ1-2
abundance: many
d_gene: -

CDR3nt: TGCGCCAGCAGCCAAGAAAGGGCAGGGAGGAGGTATGGCTACACCTTC
CDR3aa: CASSQERAGRRYGYTF
v_gene: TRBV4-3
j_gene: TRBJ1-2
abundance: -
d_gene: -

CDR3nt: TGCGCCAGCAGCCATACAGGTCAAGAGACCCAGTACTTC
CDR3aa: CASSHTGQETQYF
v_gene: TRBV4-1
j_gene: TRBJ2-5
abundance: few
d_gene: -

CDR3nt: TGCGCCAGCAGCCACAGCGGGGGGCTCACCGGGGAGCTGTTTTTT
CDR3aa: CASSHSGGLTGELFF
v_gene: TRBV4-3
j_gene: TRBJ2-2
abundance: -
d_gene: TRBD2

CDR3nt: TGCGCCAGCAGCCAAGATGCGGGGTCAGAAGAGACCCAGTACTTC
CDR3aa: CASSQDAGSEETQYF
v_gene: TRBV4-3
j_gene: TRBJ2-5
abundance: many
d_gene: -

CDR3nt: TGCAGCGTTGAGGTGGACGGGGCCAACGTCCTGACTTTC
CDR3aa: CSVEVDGANVLTF
v_gene: TRBV29-1
j_gene: TRBJ2-6
abundance: -
d_gene: -

CDR3nt: TGTGCCAGCAGCCGAAGGCAGGGGGCCGCCGGGGAGCTGTTTTTT
CDR3aa: CASSRRQGAAGELFF
v_gene: TRBV28
j_gene: TRBJ2-2
abundance: -
d_gene: TRBD1

CDR3nt: TGTGCCAGCAGCACACCACAGGGGGTTGGGGGCGAGCAGTACTTC
CDR3aa: CASSTPQGVGGEQYF
v_gene: TRBV7-2
j_gene: TRBJ2-7
abundance: -
d_gene: TRBD1

CDR3nt: TGTGCCAGCAGCGCATCTCAGGGGGCTGAGTGGGAGACCCAGTACTTC
CDR3aa: CASSASQGAEWETQYF
v_gene: TRBV5-4
j_gene: TRBJ2-5
abundance: -
d_gene: TRBD1